The 32 T cell receptor beta chains below were found in one sample sequenced in a study of a mutant IDH1 vaccine in newly diagnosed glioma. Sequencing used immunoSEQ multiplex PCR; TCRdb keeps in-frame clones, though not all of them. The table includes about 41,000 clones, roughly 79% detected once. Time point here: week 23, last vaccination. The vaccine gave 300 ug of a 20-mer mutant IDH1 peptide subcutaneously per dose. These TCRs are of unknown antigen specificity. The source material was PBMCs, sampled from a glioma patient whose treatment included an IDH1 peptide vaccine. All receptors come from a woman between 40 and 50 years old with glioma. Some clones in this sample may be carry-over from other donors' samples.

The chain has TRBV7-2 and TRBJ1-2; 9 positions agree with TRBD1. CDR1 SGHTA and CDR2 FQGNSA come from the germline V gene. There are 15 residues in the CDR3. V gave up 6 bases and J gave up 6 bases; unmatched junction bases: 11. The CDR3 bases are TGTGCCAGCAGTTCCCCCGAAGGGACAGGGAATGGCTACACCTTC. This sequence encodes CASSSPEGTGNGYTF.

The chain has TRBV5-1 and TRBJ2-5, with 9 bases lining up with TRBD2. This CDR3 region has 15 residues. The J segment lost 5 bases and the V segment lost 4 bases, leaving 9 bases of the junction unmatched. Germline lookup yields CDR1 SGHRS and CDR2 YFSETQ. This chain's CDR3 is CASSKGLALRETQYF. The CDR3 nucleotides are TGCGCCAGCAGCAAGGGACTAGCATTAAGGGAGACCCAGTACTTC.

V and J are TRBV5-6 and TRBJ1-3; D is possibly TRBD1 (5 bases). Trimming removed 0 bases at V and 2 bases at J, with 12 bases between. Germline V lookup: CDR1 SGHDT, CDR2 YYEEEE. The CDR3 contains 16 residues. The CDR3 DNA follows: TGTGCCAGCAGCTTGGAGGGCCAGGGCCCTGGAAACACCATATATTTT. Translating gives CASSLEGQGPGNTIYF.

CDR3 in amino acids: CAISEFTNTDTQYF. DNA of the CDR3: TGTGCCATCAGTGAGTTCACGAACACAGATACGCAGTATTTT. The chain couples TRBV10-3 to TRBJ2-3, with D uncertain. CDR1 ENHRY and CDR2 SYGVKD come from the germline V gene. With 1 base removed from V and 2 bases from J, the gap between germline ends came to 7 bases. This CDR3 is built from 14 residues.

This CDR3 is CASSFQGRSTDTQYF. CDR3 DNA sequence: TGTGCCAGCAGCTTTCAGGGCAGGAGCACAGATACGCAGTATTTT. The chain links TRBV5-5 to TRBJ2-3, with D possibly being TRBD1 (5 bases). CDR1 is SGHKS and CDR2 is YYEKEE in the germline V gene (reference sequence). The CDR3 is 15 amino acids. V was trimmed by 2 bases and J by 0 bases, leaving 10 bases between them.

The chain recombines TRBV29-1 with TRBJ2-3; D gene unclear. The ends were cut back, 6 bases at V and 2 bases at J, with 6 bases in the middle. Germline V CDR1 and CDR2: SQVTM, ANQGSEA. The CDR3 contains 11 residues. Here the CDR3 DNA reads TGCAGCGTGCCAGCCACAGATACGCAGTATTTT. Amino acid sequence: CSVPATDTQYF.

This chain joins TRBV7-3 and TRBJ2-1, with TRBD2 matching 9 bases. The CDR3 runs to 16 residues. Looked up from germline, CDR1 is SGHTA and CDR2 is FQGTGA. J was trimmed by 9 bases and V by 4 bases; bases with no gene match: 13. In DNA, the CDR3 is TGTGCCAGCAGCTCCCGGGGCGGGAGGGCTGGAGGTGAGCAGTTCTTC. Translation gives CASSSRGGRAGGEQFF.

The J gene is TRBJ1-5, the V gene TRBV27, with 11 bases lining up with TRBD1. The CDR3 length is 15 residues. Germline trimming cut 4 bases from V and 6 bases from J; bases unmatched to any gene: 5. Germline CDR1 and CDR2: MNHEY and SMNVEV (reference sequence). CDR3: CASSSGQGVAQPQHF. CDR3 DNA: TGTGCCAGCAGTTCGGGACAGGGGGTGGCTCAGCCCCAGCATTTT.

V and J are TRBV7-9 and TRBJ1-2; D is uncertain. Per the germline V gene, CDR1 is SEHNR and CDR2 is FQNEAQ (reference sequence). V lost 5 bases and J lost 5, with 6 bases in between. CDR3 length: 11 residues. The chain's CDR3 is CASSPRYGYTF. In DNA form, the CDR3 reads TGTGCCAGCAGCCCCAGATATGGCTACACCTTC.

V gene TRBV5-6 combines with J gene TRBJ1-1, with 10 bases fitting TRBD1. From germline, CDR1 is SGHDT and CDR2 YYEEEE. V lost 2 bases, J lost 3 bases, and 1 base stayed unmatched. The CDR3 sequence is 14 residues long. The CDR3 sequence is CASSFGQGDTEAFF. In nucleotides, the CDR3 is TGTGCCAGCAGCTTTGGACAGGGGGACACTGAAGCTTTCTTT.

The rearrangement links TRBV19 to TRBJ2-7, with D tentatively TRBD1 (5 bases). This CDR3 contains 15 residues. Trimming removed 6 bases at V and 3 bases at J, with 18 bases between. Germline CDR1 is LNHDA and CDR2 is SQIVND (reference sequence). CDR3 protein: CASSQDTPDGYEQYF. CDR3 DNA: TGTGCCAGTAGCCAGGACACTCCAGACGGCTACGAGCAGTACTTC.

This clone was seen only a few times. The chain has TRBV10-3 and TRBJ2-5; maybe TRBD2 (6 bases). Germline V gene lookup returns CDR1 ENHRY and CDR2 SYGVKD. This CDR3 is 13 amino acids long. V was pared by 4 bases and J by 7 bases, with 13 bases between. Here the CDR3 reads CAISGTGDGTQYF. The CDR3 DNA is TGTGCCATCAGTGGGACGGGGGATGGGACCCAGTACTTC.

The rearrangement joins TRBV5-4 to TRBJ1-4; TRBD1 is a possible D gene (6 bases). CDR1 and CDR2 from the germline V gene are SGHNT and YYREEE (reference sequence). The CDR3 runs 15 residues. V was clipped by 0 bases and J by 4 bases, with 10 bases between them. The CDR3 protein is CASSLEGVSNEKLFF. The CDR3, as DNA: TGTGCCAGCAGCTTGGAGGGGGTTAGTAATGAAAAACTGTTTTTT. Drawing the rest from reference TRBV5-4 and TRBJ1-4, the complete variable domain is ETGVTQSPTHLIKTRGQQVTLRCSSQSGHNTVSWYQQALGQGPQFIFQYYREEENGRGNFPPRFSGLQFPNYSSELNVNALELDDSALYLCASSLEGVSNEKLFFGSGTQLSVL.

The genes are TRBV10-3 and TRBJ1-4; 9 bases fit TRBD1. The CDR3 runs to 15 residues. Germline V CDR1 and CDR2: ENHRY, SYGVKD. The trim removed 4 bases at V and 3 bases at J, leaving 3 bases unmatched. The CDR3 DNA reads as TGTGCCATCAGTGGACAGGGGGAGGCTAATGAAAAACTGTTTTTT. Amino acids: CAISGQGEANEKLFF.

The chain employs TRBV27 and TRBJ2-3, with D tentatively TRBD2 (5 bases). The CDR3 covers 15 residues. Per germline, CDR1 MNHEY and CDR2 SMNVEV (reference sequence). V gave up 6 bases and J gave up 6 bases, with 19 bases separating them. In DNA, the CDR3 is TGTGCCAGCAGCCATCTAGCCAGCCCAAGCGATACGCAGTATTTT. It translates to CASSHLASPSDTQYF.

V is TRBV15 and J is TRBJ2-1; D not certain. This CDR3 has 14 residues. CDR1 is LNHNV and CDR2 is YYDKDF in the germline V gene (reference sequence). The germline V and J ends were trimmed by 8 bases and 5 bases, with 16 bases remaining between them. The CDR3 region has the DNA TGTGCCACCGAGACTCCTCTAGGAGACAATGAGCAGTTCTTC. Translating gives CATETPLGDNEQFF.

CDR3 DNA sequence: TGTGCCAGCAGTTCTCAGGGTCCCTACGAGCAGTACTTC. Its protein product is CASSSQGPYEQYF. The V and J genes are TRBV6-6 and TRBJ2-7, with D possibly being TRBD1 (5 bases). The CDR3 spans 13 residues. In germline, CDR1 is MNHNY, CDR2 SVGAGI (reference sequence). Trimming left V 4 bases short and J 2 bases short, with 9 bases between.

The chain joins TRBV2 to TRBJ2-3; D possibly corresponds to TRBD2 (6 bases). V was trimmed by 8 bases and J by 6 bases, leaving 18 bases between them. Per the germline V gene, CDR1 is SNHLY and CDR2 is FYNNEI. CDR3 length: 14 amino acids. CDR3: CASGGGRVADTQYF. The CDR3 DNA reads TGTGCCAGCGGGGGAGGCAGGGTCGCTGATACGCAGTATTTT. The whole variable domain, filled in from reference TRBV2 and TRBJ2-3, reads EPEVTQTPSHQVTQMGQEVILRCVPISNHLYFYWYRQILGQKVEFLVSFYNNEISEKSEIFDDQFSVERPDGSNFTLKIRSTKLEDSAMYFCASGGGRVADTQYFGPGTRLTVL.

The chain couples TRBV27 to TRBJ2-7; a weak D match, TRBD1 (5 bases). Germline V gene sequence: CDR1 MNHEY, CDR2 SMNVEV (reference sequence). The CDR3 runs to 16 residues. The germline V and J ends were trimmed by 5 bases and 3 bases, with 20 bases remaining between them. The CDR3 here is CASSPNRQPHGYEQYF. DNA of the CDR3: TGTGCCAGCAGTCCTAATAGACAGCCTCACGGCTACGAGCAGTACTTC.

The V and J genes are TRBV2 and TRBJ2-3; tentatively, D is TRBD2 (5 bases). Trimming took 8 bases from V and 2 from J, leaving 20 bases between them. This CDR3 is 16 amino acids long. The V gene's germline CDR1 is SNHLY and CDR2 FYNNEI. The CDR3, as DNA: TGTGCCAGCGAGGGCGAAGGGAGACCCCCCACAGATACGCAGTATTTT. As protein: CASEGEGRPPTDTQYF.

The chain has TRBV6-5 and TRBJ2-1, with D maybe TRBD1 (6 bases). Trimming removed 0 bases at V and 8 bases at J, with 14 bases between. The CDR3 spans 15 residues. Germline V gene lookup returns CDR1 MNHEY and CDR2 SVGAGI. The CDR3 loop is CASSYSQGAADEQFF. The CDR3 coding sequence is TGTGCCAGCAGTTACTCACAGGGTGCCGCCGATGAGCAGTTCTTC.

V is TRBV6-4 and J is TRBJ2-2, with TRBD2 matching over 8 bases. The CDR3 has 14 amino acids. V was clipped by 2 bases and J by 4 bases; unmatched bases: 0. CDR1 and CDR2 (germline): MRHNA, SNTAGT. The CDR3 DNA reads TGTGCCAGCAGTGACGGGACTAGCACCGGGGAGCTGTTTTTT. Its translation is CASSDGTSTGELFF.

The genes are TRBV2 and TRBJ2-2; perhaps TRBD2 as D (7 bases). Between the trimmed V and J ends, which lost 4 bases and 2 bases, there was a span of 14 bases. This CDR3 contains 16 residues. Per the germline V gene, CDR1 is SNHLY and CDR2 is FYNNEI. This chain's CDR3 is CASSAEGGGNTGELFF. In DNA form, the CDR3 reads TGTGCCAGCAGTGCCGAGGGGGGGGGAAACACCGGGGAGCTGTTTTTT.

This clone has only a few counts. V usage is TRBV7-2 and J usage is TRBJ1-4, with 9 bases that match TRBD1. The CDR3 has 16 residues. Germline assignment: CDR1 SGHTA and CDR2 FQGNSA. V was clipped by 1 base and J by 6 bases; unmatched bases: 6. The CDR3 here is CASSLVLGTGHEKLFF. The CDR3 nucleotides are TGTGCCAGCAGCTTAGTGTTGGGGACAGGGCATGAAAAACTGTTTTTT.

V usage is TRBV14 and J usage is TRBJ2-2; 8 nucleotides agree with TRBD1. The CDR3 contains 22 residues. CDR1 and CDR2 from the germline V gene are SGHDN and FVKESK. J lost 0 bases, V lost 2 bases, and 20 bases had no gene match. The CDR3 bases are TGTGCCAGCAGCCAAAGATGGACGGCTTCCGGACAGGGTATTTCGAACACCGGGGAGCTGTTTTTT. Translated, it gives CASSQRWTASGQGISNTGELFF.

The rearrangement links TRBV6-5 to TRBJ2-7, with 9 bases aligning to TRBD1. CDR1 MNHEY and CDR2 SVGAGI come from the germline V gene. V was clipped by 0 bases and J by 6 bases; unmatched bases: 6. The length of the CDR3 is 15 residues. The CDR3 DNA sequence: TGTGCCAGCAGTTACTCGGGGACAGGGTCGTTCGAGCAGTACTTC. It encodes CASSYSGTGSFEQYF.

The chain links TRBV14 to TRBJ2-5, with D unclear. The ends were cut back, 3 bases at V and 0 bases at J, with 11 bases in the middle. Germline CDR1 SGHDN, CDR2 FVKESK. The CDR3 sequence is 15 residues long. CDR3 region: CASSQDWTDQETQYF. DNA for the CDR3: TGTGCCAGCAGCCAGGATTGGACGGACCAAGAGACCCAGTACTTC. The full variable domain, with the rest looked up from reference TRBV14 and TRBJ2-5, is EAGVTQFPSHSVIEKGQTVTLRCDPISGHDNLYWYRRVMGKEIKFLLHFVKESKQDESGMPNNRFLAERTGGTYSTLKVQPAELEDSGVYFCASSQDWTDQETQYFGPGTRLLVL.

J is TRBJ2-2 and V is TRBV13, with 7 bases identical to TRBD2. Losses at the gene ends were 7 bases for V and 5 bases for J; bases not matched to a gene: 7. This CDR3 has 14 residues. Per germline, CDR1 PRHDT and CDR2 FYEKMQ (reference sequence). The CDR3 DNA follows: TGTGCCAGCAACTCGGGACTACGAACCGGGGAGCTGTTTTTT. It specifies CASNSGLRTGELFF.

J is TRBJ2-2 and V is TRBV6-1; 10 positions agree with TRBD2. In germline, CDR1 is MNHNS, CDR2 SASEGT. The length of the CDR3 is 15 residues. The V gene end was trimmed by 4 bases and the J gene end by 6 bases; junction bases not matched to a gene: 5. The CDR3 sequence: CASSALAGVAGELFF. The CDR3 nucleotides read TGTGCCAGCAGTGCCCTAGCGGGAGTTGCCGGGGAGCTGTTTTTT.

This clone was found once. V gene TRBV10-3 combines with J gene TRBJ2-5; a weak D match, TRBD2 (5 bases). The CDR3 consists of 15 residues. In germline, CDR1 is ENHRY, CDR2 SYGVKD. V lost 4 bases and J 0 bases, leaving 12 bases between the germline ends. The CDR3 is CAISGASSNQETQYF. The CDR3 nucleotides are TGTGCCATCAGTGGGGCTAGCTCCAACCAAGAGACCCAGTACTTC.

This clone appeared a single time. This CDR3 reads CASSEGISRVYEQYF. In DNA, the CDR3 is TGTGCCAGCAGTGAGGGGATCTCGCGGGTCTACGAGCAGTACTTC. V and J are TRBV2 and TRBJ2-7, with D perhaps matching TRBD2 (5 bases). The CDR3 contains 15 residues. V dropped 3 bases and J dropped 3 bases, with 15 bases sitting between them. Germline-derived CDR1 and CDR2 are SNHLY and FYNNEI. Full variable domain (rest looked up from reference TRBV2 and TRBJ2-7): EPEVTQTPSHQVTQMGQEVILRCVPISNHLYFYWYRQILGQKVEFLVSFYNNEISEKSEIFDDQFSVERPDGSNFTLKIRSTKLEDSAMYFCASSEGISRVYEQYFGPGTRLTVT.

The V call is TRBV7-9, the J call TRBJ2-7; D unclear. The germline V and J ends were trimmed by 7 bases and 2 bases, with 12 bases remaining between them. The germline V gene encodes CDR1 SEHNR and CDR2 FQNEAQ (reference sequence). CDR3 length: 13 residues. CDR3 residues: CASTPAVPYEQYF. The CDR3 DNA is TGTGCCAGCACCCCGGCAGTCCCCTACGAGCAGTACTTC.